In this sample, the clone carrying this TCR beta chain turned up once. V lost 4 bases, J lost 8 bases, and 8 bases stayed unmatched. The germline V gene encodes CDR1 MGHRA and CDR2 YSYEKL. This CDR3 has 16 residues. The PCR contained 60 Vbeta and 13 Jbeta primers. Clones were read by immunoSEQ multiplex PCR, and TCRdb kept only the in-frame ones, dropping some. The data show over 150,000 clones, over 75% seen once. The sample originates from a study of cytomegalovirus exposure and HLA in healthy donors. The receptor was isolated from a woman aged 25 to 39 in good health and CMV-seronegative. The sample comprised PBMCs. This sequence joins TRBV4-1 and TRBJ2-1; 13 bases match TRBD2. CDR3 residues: CASSPRGTSGADEQFF. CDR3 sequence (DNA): TGCGCCAGCAGCCCTCGCGGGACTAGCGGGGCAGATGAGCAGTTCTTC.